Following are 2 T cell receptor beta chains from one sample sequenced in a study of lymphopenia after photon versus proton radiotherapy. Profiling relied on immunoSEQ multiplex PCR, and the TCRdb table lists in-frame clones only, not all of them. Among tens of thousands of clones, approximately 80% were seen once, and the ten largest hold roughly 23%. The specimen was peripheral blood, collected from a patient treated with proton-based radiotherapy. Receptors were obtained from a woman between 65 and 79 years old with pancreatic cancer.

This clone appeared once. This chain links TRBV5-1 with TRBJ2-7; D perhaps matches TRBD2 (7 bases). V dropped 0 bases and J dropped 3 bases, with 10 bases sitting between them. Germline V gene data show CDR1 as SGHRS and CDR2 as YFSETQ. The CDR3 runs 14 residues. CDR3 sequence (DNA): TGCGCCAGCAGCTTGGAGGGGGGGTACTACGAGCAGTACTTC. This sequence encodes CASSLEGGYYEQYF.

This clone came up once. This chain uses TRBV11-2 with TRBJ2-7, with 7 bases lining up with TRBD1. The V and J ends lost 3 bases and 3 bases, in that order; junction bases with no gene match: 17. The germline V gene has CDR1 SGHAT and CDR2 FQNNGV. This CDR3 contains 18 residues. CDR3 region: CASSLGSYWDSVSYEQYF. CDR3 DNA: TGTGCCAGCAGCTTGGGGTCGTATTGGGACAGTGTGAGCTACGAGCAGTACTTC.